The 21 T cell receptor beta chains below all came from one sample that was sequenced in a study of T cells in Graves' hyperthyroidism and ophthalmopathy. RNA transcripts gave rise to amplified TCR beta CDR3 regions. The TCR CDR3 was amplified in a first-round RT-PCR using the HTBI primer set. In TCRdb, the multiplex PCR reads were re-called with MiXCR into one record per CDR3 protein. The repertoire has about 59,000 distinct CDR3 sequences, approximately 57% of them found once; the top ten carry approximately 3.6%. Input material: blood. Every receptor here comes from a woman aged 55-70 years with Graves' ophthalmopathy.

This rearrangement joins TRBV10-3 to TRBJ2-5; D gene ambiguous. Trimming pared 6 bases from V and 5 bases from J, leaving 16 bases between. The CDR3 sequence is 14 residues long. Germline values: CDR1 ENHRY, CDR2 SYGVKD. This CDR3 reads CAISLKTGAETQYF. The DNA of the CDR3 is TGTGCCATCAGCCTGAAGACGGGTGCCGAGACCCAGTACTTC.

The table lists this clonotype with many counts. The V and J genes are TRBV11-1 and TRBJ2-7, with 9 bases lining up with TRBD1. CDR1 is SGHAT, CDR2 FQDESV, per germline (reference sequence). J was trimmed by 2 bases and V by 5 bases; bases with no gene match: 7. CDR3 length equals 15 residues. DNA for the CDR3: TGTGCCAGCAGCCGAACCGGGACAGGGCCCTACGAGCAGTACTTC. It translates to CASSRTGTGPYEQYF.

The genes are TRBV5-5 and TRBJ2-3, with TRBD2 matching 10 bases. This CDR3 has 15 amino acids. The germline V gene has CDR1 SGHKS and CDR2 YYEKEE (reference sequence). The J segment lost 6 bases and the V segment lost 4 bases, leaving 8 bases of the junction unmatched. The CDR3, as DNA: TGTGCCAGCAGCGTACTAGCGGGGCTCACGGATACGCAGTATTTT. Amino acids: CASSVLAGLTDTQYF. Together with reference TRBV5-5 and TRBJ2-3, the CDR3 gives the full variable domain: DAGVTQSPTHLIKTRGQQVTLRCSPISGHKSVSWYQQVLGQGPQFIFQYYEKEERGRGNFPDRFSARQFPNYSSELNVNALLLGDSALYLCASSVLAGLTDTQYFGPGTRLTVL.

This clonotype occurred many times. The V call is TRBV5-4, the J call TRBJ1-2; a weak D match, TRBD1 (6 bases). This CDR3 is 15 amino acids long. Germline loops: CDR1 SGHNT, CDR2 YYREEE (reference sequence). Trimming shortened V by 3 bases and J by 4 bases, and 16 bases separated the two germline ends. CDR3 sequence reads: CASSSVGGFVYGYTF. The DNA of the CDR3 is TGTGCCAGCAGCTCGGTGGGGGGCTTTGTCTATGGCTACACCTTC.

The chain is built from TRBV2 and TRBJ1-6; 11 bases match TRBD1. CDR1 and CDR2 from the germline V gene are SNHLY and FYNNEI. This CDR3 has 15 amino acids. With V trimmed by 6 bases and J by 7 bases, 5 bases remained unmatched. The CDR3 nucleotides are TGTGCCAGCAGGGACAGGGGGCAGGGGAATTCACCCCTCCACTTT. Its protein product is CASRDRGQGNSPLHF.

V and J are TRBV7-6 and TRBJ2-7; 11 positions match TRBD1. The CDR3 contains 16 residues. Germline V gene sequence: CDR1 SGHVS, CDR2 FNYEAQ. The V segment lost 1 base and the J segment 1 base; nucleotides outside the gene matches: 3. The CDR3 region is CASSLGGTGGSYEQYF. DNA for the CDR3: TGTGCCAGCAGCTTAGGCGGGACAGGGGGGTCCTACGAGCAGTACTTC.

The chain combines TRBV6-4 with TRBJ2-2; D is perhaps TRBD1 (6 bases). There are 15 residues in the CDR3. Germline V CDR1 and CDR2: MRHNA, SNTAGT. The V gene lost 3 bases and the J gene lost 4 bases, with 12 bases spanning the gap. The CDR3 loop is CASSEGQGGTGELFF. DNA for the CDR3: TGTGCCAGCAGTGAGGGACAAGGGGGCACCGGGGAGCTGTTTTTT.

This clonotype was observed at least ten times. The rearrangement uses TRBV7-2 and TRBJ1-1, with D possibly TRBD1 on 5 matching bases. The V end was cut by 2 bases, the J end by 3 bases, with 10 bases between. Germline V gives CDR1 SGHTA, CDR2 FQGNSA. The CDR3 loop spans 14 amino acids. CDR3 amino acids: CASSLYRGDTEAFF. CDR3 nucleotide sequence: TGTGCCAGCAGCTTATACCGGGGGGACACTGAAGCTTTCTTT. Together with reference TRBV7-2 and TRBJ1-1, the CDR3 gives the full variable domain: GAGVSQSPSNKVTEKGKDVELRCDPISGHTALYWYRQSLGQGLEFLIYFQGNSAPDKSGLPSDRFSAERTGGSVSTLTIQRTQQEDSAVYLCASSLYRGDTEAFFGQGTRLTVV.

This clonotype was observed at least ten times. The chain couples TRBV10-3 to TRBJ2-2, with D possibly TRBD1 on 5 matching bases. Trimming took 6 bases from V and 2 from J, leaving 10 bases between them. The length of the CDR3 is 14 residues. The germline V gene has CDR1 ENHRY and CDR2 SYGVKD. The CDR3 region has the DNA TGTGCCATCAGCAGGGAAGTTAACACCGGGGAGCTGTTTTTT. Protein sequence: CAISREVNTGELFF.

This clonotype has ten or more counts. The chain is built from TRBV6-6 and TRBJ2-3, with D maybe TRBD2 (5 bases). Trimming left V 7 bases short and J 4 bases short, with 15 bases between. CDR3 length: 14 amino acids. In germline, CDR1 is MNHNY, CDR2 SVGAGI (reference sequence). The CDR3 region has the DNA TGTGCCAGCACCCTAGGCCCACTAGCAGATACGCAGTATTTT. Its translation: CASTLGPLADTQYF.

V gene TRBV2 combines with J gene TRBJ2-5; TRBD2 might be the D (5 bases). The V end was cut by 6 bases, the J end by 3 bases, with 17 bases between. The CDR3 consists of 15 residues. From germline, CDR1 is SNHLY and CDR2 FYNNEI. DNA for the CDR3: TGTGCCAGCAGCCTGACTCGAGGGAACGAAGAGACCCAGTACTTC. Translating it yields CASSLTRGNEETQYF.

As concerns this clonotype: An end of the junction differs from the germline gene, which may be a read error. The chain is built from TRBV5-1 and TRBJ1-1, with D maybe TRBD1 (5 bases). Germline V gene data show CDR1 as SGHRS and CDR2 as YFSETQ. The CDR3 covers 15 residues. The CDR3 protein is CASSLEGPPDTEAFF. The CDR3 bases are TGCGCCAGCAGCTTGGAGGGCCCACCGGACACGGAAGCTTTCTTT. Supplemented by reference TRBV5-1 and TRBJ1-1, the full variable domain reads KAGVTQTPRYLIKTRGQQVTLSCSPISGHRSVSWYQQTPGQGLQFLFEYFSETQRNKGNFPGRFSGRQFSNSRSEMNVSTLELGDSALYLCASSLEGPPDTEAFFGQGTRLTVV.

The chain combines TRBV2 with TRBJ2-2; weak D call: TRBD2 (5 bases). CDR3 size: 12 residues. Trimming shortened V by 4 bases and J by 7 bases, and 7 bases separated the two germline ends. The germline V gene encodes CDR1 SNHLY and CDR2 FYNNEI. The CDR3 nucleotides are TGTGCCAGCAGTGCCACTAGCGGGGAGCTGTTTTTT. Translating it yields CASSATSGELFF.

The chain couples TRBV7-9 to TRBJ2-3, with 11 nucleotides matching TRBD2. This CDR3 has 19 residues. The germline V gene encodes CDR1 SEHNR and CDR2 FQNEAQ (reference sequence). V trimming: 1 base; J trimming: 11 bases; junction bases outside the gene matches: 20. CDR3 protein: CASSLELAGGPTIYNEQYF. The CDR3 DNA reads TGTGCCAGCAGCTTAGAGCTAGCGGGGGGCCCTACTATTTACAATGAGCAGTATTTT.

The CDR3 reads CASSPAGSFHEQFF. CDR3 bases: TGTGCCAGCAGCCCAGCGGGAAGCTTCCATGAGCAGTTCTTC. The chain links TRBV25-1 to TRBJ2-1; 7 bases line up with TRBD2. The CDR3 totals 14 residues. Germline V gene sequence: CDR1 MGHDK, CDR2 SYGVNS. Trimming at V came to 6 bases and at J to 8 bases, leaving 10 bases not matched to a gene.

This clonotype is deemed medium-sized (0.01 to 0.1%). This sequence joins TRBV20-1 and TRBJ2-1; 12 nucleotides agree with TRBD2. V lost 3 bases to trimming and J lost 3 bases; unmatched junction nucleotides: 6. This CDR3 is built from 16 residues. In germline, CDR1 is DFQATT, CDR2 SNEGSKA (reference sequence). The CDR3 sequence: CSASDRLAGDYNEQFF. The DNA of the CDR3 is TGCAGTGCTAGCGACCGACTAGCGGGGGACTACAATGAGCAGTTCTTC.

This clonotype was seen only once. The rearrangement links TRBV20-1 to TRBJ2-5; TRBD2 matches at 10 bases. The CDR3 is 12 amino acids. Germline trimming cut 7 bases from V and 5 bases from J; bases unmatched to any gene: 4. The germline V gene encodes CDR1 DFQATT and CDR2 SNEGSKA (reference sequence). CDR3 sequence (DNA): TGCAGTGTCCAGGGACTAGCGGAGACCCAGTACTTC. Its translation is CSVQGLAETQYF.

V is TRBV7-9 and J is TRBJ1-2, with D possibly being TRBD1 (5 bases). Germline V gene data show CDR1 as SEHNR and CDR2 as FQNEAQ (reference sequence). The V end was cut by 1 base, the J end by 9 bases, with 12 bases between. The CDR3 totals 13 residues. The CDR3 region is CASSLVGGESYTF. CDR3 DNA: TGTGCCAGCAGCTTAGTGGGGGGAGAGAGCTACACCTTC.

The rearrangement uses TRBV10-3 and TRBJ1-1; a weak D match, TRBD1 (6 bases). The V gene's germline CDR1 is ENHRY and CDR2 SYGVKD. The CDR3 has 15 residues. The V gene lost 3 bases and the J gene lost 7 bases, with 18 bases spanning the gap. The CDR3: CAISEREGVGVEAFF. The CDR3 DNA reads as TGTGCCATCAGTGAACGGGAGGGGGTAGGGGTTGAAGCTTTCTTT.

The table lists this clonotype with many counts. The rearrangement joins TRBV4-3 to TRBJ2-3, with unresolved D. The germline V and J ends were trimmed by 0 bases and 4 bases, with 14 bases remaining between them. CDR1 and CDR2 from the germline V gene are LGHNA and YSLEER. CDR3 length: 16 amino acids. The CDR3 region has the DNA TGCGCCAGCAGCCAAGAGTTTGTGCGGTGGGCAGATACGCAGTATTTT. Amino acids: CASSQEFVRWADTQYF.

This clonotype came up once. The chain couples TRBV5-1 to TRBJ2-7; 8 bases agree with TRBD1. CDR3 length: 15 amino acids. The V and J ends lost 6 bases and 0 bases, in that order; junction bases with no gene match: 8. Germline CDR1 SGHRS, CDR2 YFSETQ. This CDR3 reads CASTVQTGVSYEQYF. The CDR3 DNA reads as TGCGCCAGCACGGTTCAGACAGGGGTCTCCTACGAGCAGTACTTC.